The clone carrying this TCR beta chain occurred a few times. The antigen is not known. These data are taken from a study of T-cell memory formation after mild COVID-19. The V and J ends lost 2 bases and 4 bases respectively, with 21 bases between them. From germline, CDR1 is KGHDR and CDR2 SFDVKD. The CDR3 has 18 residues. Constant-segment primers were used for 5'RACE, and the resulting TCR alpha and TCR beta cDNA libraries carried sample barcodes and UMIs. One entry per CDR3 protein results from TCRdb running MiXCR on the 5' RACE reads. This table has about 540,000 distinct CDR3 sequences, around 21% appearing once. Study-wide points: CM and EM subsets held most contracting CD4+ clones; EMRA held CD8+ ones.

The rearrangement uses TRBV24-1 and TRBJ2-3, with a weak D call TRBD1 (6 bases). The TCR sequence derives from an adult woman who had mild COVID-19 (a few samples of this study predate the infection). Cell type and time point are not known. Sequencing was carried out using PBMCs or a T cell subset sorted from them (not recorded which). CDR3 coding DNA: TGTGCCACCAGTGATTCGATCAACAACAGGGCTCCCCCAGATACGCAGTATTTT. It translates to CATSDSINNRAPPDTQYF.